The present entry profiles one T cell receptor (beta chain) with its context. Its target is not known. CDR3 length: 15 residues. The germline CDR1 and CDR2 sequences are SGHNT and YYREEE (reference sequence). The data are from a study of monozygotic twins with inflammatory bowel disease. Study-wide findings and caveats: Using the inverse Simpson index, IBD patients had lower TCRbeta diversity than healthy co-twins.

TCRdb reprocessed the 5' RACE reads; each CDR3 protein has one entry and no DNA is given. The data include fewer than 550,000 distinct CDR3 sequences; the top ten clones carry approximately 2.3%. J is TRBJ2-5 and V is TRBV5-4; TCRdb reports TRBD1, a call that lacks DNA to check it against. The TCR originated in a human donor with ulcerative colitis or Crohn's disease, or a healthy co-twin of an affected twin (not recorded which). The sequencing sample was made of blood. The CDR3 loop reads CASSPSTGGGETQYF.